These T cell receptor beta chains were read from a single sample in a study of blood T cell repertoires in COVID-19. This table comes from immunoSEQ multiplex PCR, and its TCRdb copy is limited to in-frame clones, with some not included. Here the sample spans approximately 240,000 clones, around 90% being singletons. Sequences were obtained from peripheral blood. Receptors originate from a man aged 25 to 40 with COVID-19, enrolled during active disease. Both conserved end residues are part of each CDR3. A D gene is named only where the DNA matches it firmly. Clone size is given for some rows only: seen once, a few or many times, or a class if the clone is expanded.

j_gene: TRBJ2-4; v_gene: TRBV12-5; abundance: .; d_gene: .; CDR3aa: CASGSGVSDLGKNIQYF; CDR3nt: TGTGCTAGTGGTTCGGGTGTCTCGGACTTGGGCAAAAACATTCAGTACTTC
j_gene: TRBJ1-3; v_gene: TRBV9; abundance: .; d_gene: .; CDR3aa: CASSVSGHFSGNTIYF; CDR3nt: TGTGCCAGCAGCGTGTCGGGACACTTCTCTGGAAACACCATATATTTT
j_gene: TRBJ2-5; v_gene: TRBV6-5; abundance: .; d_gene: TRBD2; CDR3aa: CASSYLAGPPGTQYF; CDR3nt: TGTGCCAGCAGTTACCTAGCGGGACCTCCGGGGACCCAGTACTTC
j_gene: TRBJ2-1; v_gene: TRBV5-5; abundance: once; d_gene: TRBD2; CDR3aa: CASSLEVAGGPEQFF; CDR3nt: TGTGCCAGCAGCTTGGAGGTAGCGGGGGGGCCTGAGCAGTTCTTC
j_gene: TRBJ1-3; v_gene: TRBV19; abundance: .; d_gene: .; CDR3aa: CASSIGGHGGNTIYF; CDR3nt: TGTGCCAGTAGTATCGGCGGCCACGGGGGAAACACCATATATTTT
j_gene: TRBJ1-1; v_gene: TRBV5-1; abundance: .; d_gene: TRBD1; CDR3aa: CASSLKGGAGEAFF; CDR3nt: TGCGCCAGCAGCTTGAAAGGGGGCGCGGGTGAAGCTTTCTTT
j_gene: TRBJ1-1; v_gene: TRBV3-1/TRBV3-2; abundance: .; d_gene: .; CDR3aa: CASSHELTANTEAFF; CDR3nt: TGTGCCAGCAGCCACGAATTAACAGCGAACACTGAAGCTTTCTTT
j_gene: TRBJ2-7; v_gene: TRBV29-1; abundance: .; d_gene: .; CDR3aa: CSVSNSRDNYEQYF; CDR3nt: TGCAGCGTCTCGAACTCCAGGGATAACTACGAGCAGTACTTC
j_gene: TRBJ1-1; v_gene: TRBV30; abundance: .; d_gene: .; CDR3aa: CAWTADMNTEAFF; CDR3nt: TGTGCCTGGACGGCGGACATGAACACTGAAGCTTTCTTT
j_gene: TRBJ1-1; v_gene: TRBV5-4; abundance: .; d_gene: TRBD1; CDR3aa: CASSPKRQGTRFGVSTEAFF; CDR3nt: TGTGCCAGCAGCCCGAAACGACAGGGCACTCGCTTTGGGGTGAGCACTGAAGCTTTCTTT
j_gene: TRBJ1-2; v_gene: TRBV20-1; abundance: .; d_gene: .; CDR3aa: CSARDSYGYTF; CDR3nt: TGCAGTGCTAGAGACAGCTATGGCTACACCTTC
j_gene: TRBJ2-1; v_gene: TRBV12-5; abundance: .; d_gene: TRBD2; CDR3aa: CASGFGGAGENEQFF; CDR3nt: TGTGCTAGTGGTTTCGGGGGGGCCGGTGAGAATGAGCAGTTCTTC
j_gene: TRBJ1-5; v_gene: TRBV4-1; abundance: .; d_gene: TRBD1; CDR3aa: CASSQRRDRGRGSNQPQHF; CDR3nt: TGCGCCAGCAGCCAGAGGAGGGACAGGGGGCGCGGTAGCAATCAGCCCCAGCATTTT
j_gene: TRBJ1-2; v_gene: TRBV5-6; abundance: .; d_gene: TRBD1; CDR3aa: CASSSWDRGPVYGYTF; CDR3nt: TGTGCCAGCAGCTCCTGGGACAGGGGGCCCGTCTATGGCTACACCTTC
j_gene: TRBJ1-1; v_gene: TRBV10-3; abundance: .; d_gene: TRBD1; CDR3aa: CATTPGQGGNTEAFF; CDR3nt: TGTGCCACCACGCCAGGACAGGGCGGGAACACTGAAGCTTTCTTT
j_gene: TRBJ1-2; v_gene: TRBV6-5; abundance: .; d_gene: .; CDR3aa: CASRLGKGGYTF; CDR3nt: TGTGCCAGCAGGCTTGGGAAGGGGGGCTACACCTTC
j_gene: TRBJ1-2; v_gene: TRBV6-5; abundance: .; d_gene: .; CDR3aa: CASRSAQGFDGYTF; CDR3nt: TGTGCCAGCAGGTCCGCCCAGGGTTTCGATGGCTACACCTTC
j_gene: TRBJ2-5; v_gene: TRBV10-1; abundance: once; d_gene: .; CDR3aa: CASSDREETQYF; CDR3nt: TGCGCCAGCAGTGACAGGGAAGAGACCCAGTACTTC
j_gene: TRBJ1-4; v_gene: TRBV30; abundance: .; d_gene: .; CDR3aa: CAWSVVENEKLFF; CDR3nt: TGTGCCTGGAGTGTAGTCGAGAATGAAAAACTGTTTTTT
j_gene: TRBJ2-3; v_gene: TRBV5-4; abundance: .; d_gene: TRBD1; CDR3aa: CASSRDRGSDTQYF; CDR3nt: TGTGCCAGCAGTCGGGACAGGGGGTCAGATACGCAGTATTTT
j_gene: TRBJ1-1; v_gene: TRBV19; abundance: .; d_gene: TRBD1; CDR3aa: CASSTTTGFTEAFF; CDR3nt: TGTGCCAGTAGTACCACGACAGGGTTCACTGAAGCTTTCTTT
j_gene: TRBJ1-6; v_gene: TRBV7-6; abundance: .; d_gene: .; CDR3aa: CASSLDKPSSYNSPLHF; CDR3nt: TGTGCCAGCAGCTTGGACAAACCGAGCTCCTATAATTCACCCCTCCACTTT
j_gene: TRBJ1-6; v_gene: TRBV5-1; abundance: .; d_gene: .; CDR3aa: CASSLVGMRSSYNSPLHF; CDR3nt: TGCGCCAGCAGCTTGGTTGGTATGAGAAGCTCCTATAATTCACCCCTCCACTTT
j_gene: TRBJ2-4; v_gene: TRBV6-1; abundance: .; d_gene: TRBD1; CDR3aa: CASSAGTGNLAKNIQYF; CDR3nt: TGTGCCAGCAGTGCGGGGACAGGGAACCTAGCCAAAAACATTCAGTACTTC
j_gene: TRBJ1-1; v_gene: TRBV6-5; abundance: .; d_gene: .; CDR3aa: CASSYSSVLNTEAFF; CDR3nt: TGTGCCAGCAGTTACTCTTCGGTCCTGAACACTGAAGCTTTCTTT
j_gene: TRBJ1-5; v_gene: TRBV6-5; abundance: .; d_gene: TRBD1; CDR3aa: CASRGTGTRNQPQHF; CDR3nt: TGTGCCAGCAGGGGGACAGGGACGCGCAATCAGCCCCAGCATTTT
j_gene: TRBJ1-4; v_gene: TRBV7-9; abundance: .; d_gene: TRBD1; CDR3aa: CASSVGQGAGTNEKLFF; CDR3nt: TGTGCCAGCAGCGTAGGACAGGGAGCTGGAACTAATGAAAAACTGTTTTTT
j_gene: TRBJ1-6; v_gene: TRBV27; abundance: .; d_gene: TRBD1; CDR3aa: CASSLLTGGTGSYNSPLHF; CDR3nt: TGTGCCAGCAGTTTATTGACAGGGGGCACCGGCTCCTATAATTCACCCCTCCACTTT
j_gene: TRBJ2-6; v_gene: TRBV2; abundance: .; d_gene: .; CDR3aa: CASSDRQANSGANVLTF; CDR3nt: TGTGCCAGCAGTGATAGACAGGCTAACTCTGGGGCCAACGTCCTGACTTTC
j_gene: TRBJ1-2; v_gene: TRBV5-6; abundance: .; d_gene: .; CDR3aa: CASSQLTADYGYTF; CDR3nt: TGTGCCAGCAGCCAACTGACAGCAGACTATGGCTACACCTTC
j_gene: TRBJ1-5; v_gene: TRBV7-6; abundance: .; d_gene: TRBD1; CDR3aa: CASSPTTGTSQPQHF; CDR3nt: TGTGCCAGCAGCCCTACGACAGGGACAAGTCAGCCCCAGCATTTT
j_gene: TRBJ1-1; v_gene: TRBV5-6; abundance: .; d_gene: .; CDR3aa: CASSPGGNTEAFF; CDR3nt: TGTGCCAGCAGCCCCGGGGGAAACACTGAAGCTTTCTTT
j_gene: TRBJ2-7; v_gene: TRBV7-9; abundance: .; d_gene: TRBD1; CDR3aa: CASSLARDRPTYEQYF; CDR3nt: TGTGCCAGCAGCTTAGCCCGGGACAGGCCGACCTACGAGCAGTACTTC